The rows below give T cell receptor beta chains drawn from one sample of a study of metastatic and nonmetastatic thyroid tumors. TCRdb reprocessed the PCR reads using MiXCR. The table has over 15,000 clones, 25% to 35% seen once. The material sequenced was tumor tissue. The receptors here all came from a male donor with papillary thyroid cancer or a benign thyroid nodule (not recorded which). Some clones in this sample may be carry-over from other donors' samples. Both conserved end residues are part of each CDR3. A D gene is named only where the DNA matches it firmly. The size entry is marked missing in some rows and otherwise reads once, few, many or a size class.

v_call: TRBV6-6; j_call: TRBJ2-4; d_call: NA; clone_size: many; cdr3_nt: TGTGCCAGCAGTTACTCCTTATCCCGGGGGCTAGGAGCCAAAAACATTCAGTACTTC; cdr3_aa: CASSYSLSRGLGAKNIQYF
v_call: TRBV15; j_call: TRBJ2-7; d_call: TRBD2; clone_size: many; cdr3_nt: TGTGCCACCAGCATGGGGCGGACTAGCGCGCAAGACTCCTACGAGCAGTACTTC; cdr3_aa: CATSMGRTSAQDSYEQYF
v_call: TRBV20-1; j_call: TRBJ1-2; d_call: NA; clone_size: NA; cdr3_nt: TGCAGTGCGGACACCCGGGACATATACTATGGCTACACCTTC; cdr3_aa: CSADTRDIYYGYTF
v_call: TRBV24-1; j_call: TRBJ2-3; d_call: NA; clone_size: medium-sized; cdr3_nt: TGTGCCACCAGTGATTACACAGATACGCAGTATTTT; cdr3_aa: CATSDYTDTQYF
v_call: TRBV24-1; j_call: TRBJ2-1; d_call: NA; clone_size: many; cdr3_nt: TGTGCCACCAGTGATTATGGATCGAGCTCCTACAATGAGCAGTTCTTC; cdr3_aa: CATSDYGSSSYNEQFF
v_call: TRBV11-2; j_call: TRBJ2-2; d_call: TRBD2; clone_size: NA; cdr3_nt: TGTGCCAGCAGCTTAGATTTCGCGGGAGGGCCCTCCGGGGAGCTGTTTTTT; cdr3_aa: CASSLDFAGGPSGELFF
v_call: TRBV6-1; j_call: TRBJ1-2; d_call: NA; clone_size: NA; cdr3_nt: TGTGCCAGCAGCCTAAATACAGGGACCTCATATGGCTACACCTTC; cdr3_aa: CASSLNTGTSYGYTF
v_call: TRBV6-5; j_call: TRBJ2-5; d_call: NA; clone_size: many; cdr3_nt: TGTGCCAGCAGTTACTCGGCCAGTCAAGAGACCCAGTACTTC; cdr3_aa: CASSYSASQETQYF
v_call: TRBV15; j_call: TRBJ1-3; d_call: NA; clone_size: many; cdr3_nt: TGTGCCACCAGCAGAGAATGGCAGTTGAGCTCTGGAAACACCATATATTTT; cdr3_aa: CATSREWQLSSGNTIYF
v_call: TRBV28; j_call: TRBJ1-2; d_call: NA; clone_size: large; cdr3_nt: TGTGCCAGCAGTTCCCCCGCCCCACCTAACTATGGCTACACCTTC; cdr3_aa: CASSSPAPPNYGYTF
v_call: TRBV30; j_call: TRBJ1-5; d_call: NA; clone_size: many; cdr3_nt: TGTGCCTGGAGCGGGGGAGGCGAATCACAGCCCCAGCATTTT; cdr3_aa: CAWSGGGESQPQHF
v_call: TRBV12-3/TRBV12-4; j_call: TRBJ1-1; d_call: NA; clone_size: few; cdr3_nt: TGTGCCAGCACCCGAGGAGGTAACACCGAAGCTTTCTTT; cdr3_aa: CASTRGGNTEAFF
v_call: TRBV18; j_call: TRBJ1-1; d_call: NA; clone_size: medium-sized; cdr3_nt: TGTGCCAGCTCACTGGGGCGCCGGGTGGTAAGCGCTGAAGCTTTCTTT; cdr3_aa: CASSLGRRVVSAEAFF
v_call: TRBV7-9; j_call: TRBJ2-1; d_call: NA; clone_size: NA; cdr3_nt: TGTGCCATCATCCTGTCAGTGGACCACACAGGAGAGCAGTTCTTC; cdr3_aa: CAIILSVDHTGEQFF
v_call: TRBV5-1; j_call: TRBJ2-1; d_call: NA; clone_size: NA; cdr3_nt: TGCGCCAGCAGCTTGGGACAGGTTGGGGGTGAGCAGTTCTTC; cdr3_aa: CASSLGQVGGEQFF
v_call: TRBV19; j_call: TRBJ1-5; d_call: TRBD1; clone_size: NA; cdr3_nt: TGTGCCAGTAACACAGGGGTTTGGCAGCCCCAGCATTTT; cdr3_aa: CASNTGVWQPQHF
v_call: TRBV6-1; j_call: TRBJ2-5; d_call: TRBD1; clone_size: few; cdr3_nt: TGTGCCAGCAGTGTCTTCCCCGGGACAGAAGAGACCCAGTACTTC; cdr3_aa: CASSVFPGTEETQYF
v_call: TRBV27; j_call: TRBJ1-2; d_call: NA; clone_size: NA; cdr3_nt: TGTGCCAGCAGTCCCCCCGGGACACCAGAGTATGGCTACACCTTC; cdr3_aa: CASSPPGTPEYGYTF
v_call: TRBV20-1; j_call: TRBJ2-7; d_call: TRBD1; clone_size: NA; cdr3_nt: TGCAGTGCTAGAGATGATGGGGACAGGACCTACGAGCAGTACTTC; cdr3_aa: CSARDDGDRTYEQYF
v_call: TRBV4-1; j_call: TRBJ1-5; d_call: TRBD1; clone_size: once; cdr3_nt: TGCGCCAGCAGCCGGAGGGACAGTAATCAGCCCCAGCATTTT; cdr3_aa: CASSRRDSNQPQHF
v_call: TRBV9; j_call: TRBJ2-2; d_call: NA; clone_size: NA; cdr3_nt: TGTGCCAGCAGCGTAGCGGCTGCGGGGAGAGCGAACACCGGGGAGCTGTTTTTT; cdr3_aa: CASSVAAAGRANTGELFF
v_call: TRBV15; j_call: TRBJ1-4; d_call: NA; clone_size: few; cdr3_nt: TGTGCCACCAGCAGAGCCACTGTACAGACTAATGAAAAACTGTTTTTT; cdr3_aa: CATSRATVQTNEKLFF
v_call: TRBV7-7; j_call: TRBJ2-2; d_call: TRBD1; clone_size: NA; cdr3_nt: TGTGCTAGCAGCCACGGACAGGAATGGACCGGGGAGCTGTTTTTT; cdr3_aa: CASSHGQEWTGELFF
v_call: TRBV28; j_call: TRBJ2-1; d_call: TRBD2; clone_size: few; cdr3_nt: TGTGCCAGCAGTCCGCGGGTTTGGGACCATCACCTAACTAGCGGAATCAATGAGCAGTTCTTC; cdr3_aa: CASSPRVWDHHLTSGINEQFF
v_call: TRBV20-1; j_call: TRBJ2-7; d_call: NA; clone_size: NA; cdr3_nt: TGCAGTGCTGGCGAGTGGGGCGGATCCTACGAGCAGTACTTC; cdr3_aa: CSAGEWGGSYEQYF
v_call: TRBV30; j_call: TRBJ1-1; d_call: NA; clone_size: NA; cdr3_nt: TGTGCCTGGAGTGTAGGGCACCGAGGGGACACTGAAGCTTTCTTT; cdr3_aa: CAWSVGHRGDTEAFF
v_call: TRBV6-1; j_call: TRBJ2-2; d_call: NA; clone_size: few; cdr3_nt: TGTGCCAGCAGTGTGGGGGGCACCGGGGAGCTGTTTTTT; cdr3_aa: CASSVGGTGELFF
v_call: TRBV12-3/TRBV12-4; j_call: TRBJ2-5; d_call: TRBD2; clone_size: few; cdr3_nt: TGTGCCAGCAGACCAAGAGGCGGGAGGGCGGACCAGTACTTC; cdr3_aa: CASRPRGGRADQYF
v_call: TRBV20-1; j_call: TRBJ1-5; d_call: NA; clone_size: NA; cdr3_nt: TGCAGTGCTAGAGTCGGGACTCAGCCCCAGCATTTT; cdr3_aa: CSARVGTQPQHF
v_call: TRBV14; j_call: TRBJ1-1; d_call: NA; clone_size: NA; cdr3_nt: TGTGCCAGCAGCCAAGCCGGGGGTGATATGAACACTGAAGCTTTCTTT; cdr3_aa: CASSQAGGDMNTEAFF
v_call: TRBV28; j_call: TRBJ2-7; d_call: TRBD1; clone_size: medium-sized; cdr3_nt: TGTGCCAGCAGTTTACTGGGACAGACTTACGAGCAGTACTTC; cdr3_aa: CASSLLGQTYEQYF
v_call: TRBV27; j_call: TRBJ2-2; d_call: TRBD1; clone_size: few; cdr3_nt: TGTGCCAGCAGCAGCCGGGACAGAAACACCGGGGAGCTGTTTTTT; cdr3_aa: CASSSRDRNTGELFF
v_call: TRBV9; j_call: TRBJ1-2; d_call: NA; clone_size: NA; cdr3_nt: TGTGCCAGCAGCCCCGTTGCGGGAGGCTATGGCTACACCTTC; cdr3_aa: CASSPVAGGYGYTF
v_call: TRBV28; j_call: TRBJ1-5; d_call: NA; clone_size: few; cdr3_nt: TGTGCCAGCAGTTTAGCACCCCGGGAGCCCCAGCATTTT; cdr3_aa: CASSLAPREPQHF
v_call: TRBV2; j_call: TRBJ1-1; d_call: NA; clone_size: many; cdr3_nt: TGTGCCAGCAGCCTCACACAGAACACTGAAGCTTTCTTT; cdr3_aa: CASSLTQNTEAFF
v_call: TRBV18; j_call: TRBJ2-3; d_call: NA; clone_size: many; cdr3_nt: TGTGCCAGCTCCAGGGGAAGACTAGCACTCCACACAGATACGCAGTATTTT; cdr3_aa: CASSRGRLALHTDTQYF
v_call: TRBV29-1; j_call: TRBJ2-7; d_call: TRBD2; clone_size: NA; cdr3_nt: TGCAGCGTCCGGCGGGGGGGCGAGCAGTACTTC; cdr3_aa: CSVRRGGEQYF
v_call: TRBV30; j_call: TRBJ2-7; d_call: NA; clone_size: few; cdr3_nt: TGTGCCTGGAGTCTCCCCGCTAATAACTACGAGCAGTACTTC; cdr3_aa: CAWSLPANNYEQYF
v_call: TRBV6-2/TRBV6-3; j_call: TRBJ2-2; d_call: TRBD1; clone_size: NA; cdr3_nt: TGTGCCAGCAGTTGGGACAGGAGGACCGGGGAGCTGTTTTTT; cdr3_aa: CASSWDRRTGELFF
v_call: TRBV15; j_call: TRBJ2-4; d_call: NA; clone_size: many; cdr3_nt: TGTGCCACCAGCGCGGGCGAGGGTGGCAAAAACATTCAGTACTTC; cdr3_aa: CATSAGEGGKNIQYF
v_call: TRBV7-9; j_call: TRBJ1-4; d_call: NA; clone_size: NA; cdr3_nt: TGTGCCAGCAGCTTCAGTGACGTCGAAAAACTGTTTTTT; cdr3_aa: CASSFSDVEKLFF
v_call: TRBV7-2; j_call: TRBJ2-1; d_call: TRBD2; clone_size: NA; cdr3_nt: TGTGCCAGCAGCTTAGCGTGGGGCGGGAGGGCCCTGTACAATGAGCAGTTCTTC; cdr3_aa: CASSLAWGGRALYNEQFF
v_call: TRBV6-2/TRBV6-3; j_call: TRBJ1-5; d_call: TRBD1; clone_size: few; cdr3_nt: TGTGCCAGCAGCTCGACGACAGGGGGCAATCAGCCCCAGCATTTT; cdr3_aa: CASSSTTGGNQPQHF